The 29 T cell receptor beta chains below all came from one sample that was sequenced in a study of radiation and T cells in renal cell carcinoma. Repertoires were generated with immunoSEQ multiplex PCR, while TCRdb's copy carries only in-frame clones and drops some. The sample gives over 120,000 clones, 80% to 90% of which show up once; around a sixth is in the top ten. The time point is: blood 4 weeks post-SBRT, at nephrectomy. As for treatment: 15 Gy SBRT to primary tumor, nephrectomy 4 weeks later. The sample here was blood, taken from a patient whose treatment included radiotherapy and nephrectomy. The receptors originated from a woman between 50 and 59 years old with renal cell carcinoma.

The CDR3 nucleotides are TGTGCCAGCACATCAGGGCTTGGGGGTGAAAAACTGTTTTTT. This sequence encodes CASTSGLGGEKLFF. The chain uses TRBV2 and TRBJ1-4, with a possible D match to TRBD1 (5 bases). CDR3 length equals 14 residues. V lost 7 bases and J lost 7, with 16 bases in between. Germline V CDR1 and CDR2: SNHLY, FYNNEI.

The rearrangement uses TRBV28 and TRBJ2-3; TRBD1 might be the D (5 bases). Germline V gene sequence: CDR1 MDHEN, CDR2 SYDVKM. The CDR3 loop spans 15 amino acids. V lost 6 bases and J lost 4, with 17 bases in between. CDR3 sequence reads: CASRATFRVADTQYF. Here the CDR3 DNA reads TGTGCCAGCAGGGCTACATTCAGGGTGGCAGATACGCAGTATTTT.

DNA of the CDR3: TGTGCCAGTAGTGTCGGGGAGACCTATGGCTACACCTTC. Its translation: CASSVGETYGYTF. This chain connects TRBV19 to TRBJ1-2; no firm D call. Looked up from germline, CDR1 is LNHDA and CDR2 is SQIVND (reference sequence). The CDR3 loop spans 13 amino acids. V lost 5 bases and J lost 4, with 11 bases in between.

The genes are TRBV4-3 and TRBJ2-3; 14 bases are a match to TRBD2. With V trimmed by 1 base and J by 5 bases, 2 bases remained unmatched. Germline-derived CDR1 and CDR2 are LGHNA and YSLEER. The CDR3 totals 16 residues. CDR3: CASSQATSGGGDTQYF. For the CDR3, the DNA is TGCGCCAGCAGCCAAGCGACTAGCGGGGGGGGAGATACGCAGTATTTT.

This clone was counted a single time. CDR3: CASSYGQAYEQYF. CDR3 nucleotide sequence: TGTGCCAGCAGCTATGGACAGGCCTACGAGCAGTACTTC. The gene calls are TRBV7-9 and TRBJ2-7, with 7 bases matching TRBD1. Trimming took 4 bases from V and 2 from J; bases not matched to a gene: 2. Germline CDR1 and CDR2: SEHNR and FQNEAQ (reference sequence). The CDR3 consists of 13 residues.

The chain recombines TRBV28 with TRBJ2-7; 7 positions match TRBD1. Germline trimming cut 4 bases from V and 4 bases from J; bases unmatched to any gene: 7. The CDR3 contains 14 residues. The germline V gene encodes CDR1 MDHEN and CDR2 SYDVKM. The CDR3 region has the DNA TGTGCCAGCAGTTCTCCGACAGGGCTGTACGAGCAGTACTTC. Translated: CASSSPTGLYEQYF.

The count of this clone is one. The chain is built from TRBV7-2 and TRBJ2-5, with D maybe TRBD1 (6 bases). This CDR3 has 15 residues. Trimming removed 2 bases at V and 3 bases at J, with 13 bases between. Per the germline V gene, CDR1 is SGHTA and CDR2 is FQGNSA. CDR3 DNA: TGTGCCAGCAGCTTAACTACAGGGCTAAAAGAGACCCAGTACTTC. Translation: CASSLTTGLKETQYF.

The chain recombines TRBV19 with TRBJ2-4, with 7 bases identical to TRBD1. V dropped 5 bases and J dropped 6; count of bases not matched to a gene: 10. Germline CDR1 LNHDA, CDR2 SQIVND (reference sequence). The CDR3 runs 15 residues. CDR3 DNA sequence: TGTGCCAGTAGTGAATTCCCGGGACAGCTAAACATTCAGTACTTC. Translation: CASSEFPGQLNIQYF.

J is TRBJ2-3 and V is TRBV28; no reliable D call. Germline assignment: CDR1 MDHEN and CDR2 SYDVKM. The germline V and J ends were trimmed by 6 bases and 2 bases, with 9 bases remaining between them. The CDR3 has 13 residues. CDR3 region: CASREQPTDTQYF. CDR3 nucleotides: TGTGCCAGCAGGGAGCAGCCCACAGATACGCAGTATTTT.

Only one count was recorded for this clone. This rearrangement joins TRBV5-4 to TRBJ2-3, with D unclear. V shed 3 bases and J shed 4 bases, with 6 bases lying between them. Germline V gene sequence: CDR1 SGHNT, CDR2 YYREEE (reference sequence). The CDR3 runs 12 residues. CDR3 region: CASSSDADTQYF. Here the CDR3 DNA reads TGTGCCAGCAGCTCGGACGCAGATACGCAGTATTTT.

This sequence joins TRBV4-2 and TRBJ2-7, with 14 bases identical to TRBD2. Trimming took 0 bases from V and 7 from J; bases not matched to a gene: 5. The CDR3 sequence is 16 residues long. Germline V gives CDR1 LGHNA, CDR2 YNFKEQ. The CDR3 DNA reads TGTGCCAGCAGCCAAGAGGGGACTAGCGGGAGTTGGGAGCAGTACTTC. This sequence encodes CASSQEGTSGSWEQYF.

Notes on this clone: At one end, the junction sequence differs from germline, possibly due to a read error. The CDR3 region is CASSGGLSVIF. The CDR3 coding sequence is TGTGCCAGTAGTGGGGGACTCTCGGTGATCTTC. The gene calls are TRBV19 and TRBJ2-1, with a weak D call TRBD2 (6 bases). Germline loops: CDR1 LNHDA, CDR2 SQIVND (reference sequence). The CDR3 sequence is 11 residues long.

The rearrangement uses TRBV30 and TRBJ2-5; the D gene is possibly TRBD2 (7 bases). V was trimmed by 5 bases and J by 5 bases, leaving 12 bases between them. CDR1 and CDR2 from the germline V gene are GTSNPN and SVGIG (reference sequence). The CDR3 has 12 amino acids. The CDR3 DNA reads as TGTGCCTGGGGGAGGGGGACGGAGACCCAGTACTTC. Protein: CAWGRGTETQYF.

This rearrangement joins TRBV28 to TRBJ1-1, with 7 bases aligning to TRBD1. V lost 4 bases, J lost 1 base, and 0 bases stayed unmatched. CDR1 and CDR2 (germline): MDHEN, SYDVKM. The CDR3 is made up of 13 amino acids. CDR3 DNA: TGTGCCAGCAGTTACAGGGGGAACACTGAAGCTTTCTTT. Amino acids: CASSYRGNTEAFF.

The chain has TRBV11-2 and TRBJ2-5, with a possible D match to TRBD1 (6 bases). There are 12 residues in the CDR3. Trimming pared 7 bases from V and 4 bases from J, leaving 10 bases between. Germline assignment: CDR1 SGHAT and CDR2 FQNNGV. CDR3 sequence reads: CASTRQAETQYF. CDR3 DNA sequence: TGTGCCAGCACTCGACAGGCAGAGACCCAGTACTTC.

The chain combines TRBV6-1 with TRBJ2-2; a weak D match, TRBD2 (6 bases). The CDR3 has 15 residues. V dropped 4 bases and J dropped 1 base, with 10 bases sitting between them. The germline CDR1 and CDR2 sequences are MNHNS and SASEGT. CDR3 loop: CASSGGTWNTGELFF. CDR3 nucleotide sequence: TGTGCCAGCAGTGGCGGGACCTGGAACACCGGGGAGCTGTTTTTT.

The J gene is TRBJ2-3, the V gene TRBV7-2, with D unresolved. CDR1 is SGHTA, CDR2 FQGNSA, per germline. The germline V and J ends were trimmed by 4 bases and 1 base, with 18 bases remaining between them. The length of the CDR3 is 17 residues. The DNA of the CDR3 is TGTGCCAGCAGCTCCATGCGTGGGTTTGGTGGCACAGATACGCAGTATTTT. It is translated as CASSSMRGFGGTDTQYF.

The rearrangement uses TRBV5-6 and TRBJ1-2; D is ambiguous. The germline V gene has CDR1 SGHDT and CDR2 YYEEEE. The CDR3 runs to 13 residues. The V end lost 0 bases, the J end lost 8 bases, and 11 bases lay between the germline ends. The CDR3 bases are TGTGCCAGCAGCTTGGTGGCAGGTAGGGGCTACACCTTC. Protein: CASSLVAGRGYTF.

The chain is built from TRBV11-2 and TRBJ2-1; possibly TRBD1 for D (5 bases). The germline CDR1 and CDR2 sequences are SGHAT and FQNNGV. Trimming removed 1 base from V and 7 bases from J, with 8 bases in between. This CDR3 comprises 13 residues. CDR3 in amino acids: CASSLGQLNEQFF. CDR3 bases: TGTGCCAGCAGCTTAGGACAGTTGAATGAGCAGTTCTTC.

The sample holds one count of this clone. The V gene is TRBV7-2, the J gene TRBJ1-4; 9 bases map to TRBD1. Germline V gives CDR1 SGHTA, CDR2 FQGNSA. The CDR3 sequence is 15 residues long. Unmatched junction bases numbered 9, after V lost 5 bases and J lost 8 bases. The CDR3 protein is CASSRDRDFYEKLFF. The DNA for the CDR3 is TGTGCCAGCAGCCGGGACAGGGATTTTTACGAAAAACTGTTTTTT.

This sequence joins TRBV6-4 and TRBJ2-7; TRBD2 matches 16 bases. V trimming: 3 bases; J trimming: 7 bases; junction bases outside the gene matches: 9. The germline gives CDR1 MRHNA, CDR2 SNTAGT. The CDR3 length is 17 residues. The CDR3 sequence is CASSEGTSGRAWGEQYF. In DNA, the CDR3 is TGTGCCAGCAGTGAGGGGACTAGCGGGAGGGCCTGGGGAGAGCAGTACTTC.

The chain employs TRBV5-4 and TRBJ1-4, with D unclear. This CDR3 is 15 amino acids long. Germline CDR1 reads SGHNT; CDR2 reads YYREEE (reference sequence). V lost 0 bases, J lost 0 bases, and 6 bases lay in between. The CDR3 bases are TGTGCCAGCAGCTTGGAGGGTTCAACTAATGAAAAACTGTTTTTT. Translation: CASSLEGSTNEKLFF.

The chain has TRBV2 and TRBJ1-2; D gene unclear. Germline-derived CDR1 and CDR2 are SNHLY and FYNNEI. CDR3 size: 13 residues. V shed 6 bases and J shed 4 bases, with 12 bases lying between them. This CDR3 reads CASSRDLSYGYTF. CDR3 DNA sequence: TGTGCCAGCAGCAGAGATCTATCCTATGGCTACACCTTC.

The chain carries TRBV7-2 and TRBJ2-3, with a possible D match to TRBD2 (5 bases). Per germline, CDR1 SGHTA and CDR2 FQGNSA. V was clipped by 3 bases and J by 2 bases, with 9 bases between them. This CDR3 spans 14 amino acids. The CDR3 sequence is CASSFSGTTDTQYF. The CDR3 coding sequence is TGTGCCAGCAGCTTCAGCGGAACCACAGATACGCAGTATTTT. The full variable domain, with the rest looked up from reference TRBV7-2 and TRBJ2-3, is GAGVSQSPSNKVTEKGKDVELRCDPISGHTALYWYRQSLGQGLEFLIYFQGNSAPDKSGLPSDRFSAERTGGSVSTLTIQRTQQEDSAVYLCASSFSGTTDTQYFGPGTRLTVL.

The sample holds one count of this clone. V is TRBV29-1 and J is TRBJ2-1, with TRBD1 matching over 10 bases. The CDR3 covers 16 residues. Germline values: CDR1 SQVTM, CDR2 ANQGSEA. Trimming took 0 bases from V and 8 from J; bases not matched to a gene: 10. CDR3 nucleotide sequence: TGCAGCGTTGAAGATCCACCGGGACAGGGGATCGATGAGCAGTTCTTC. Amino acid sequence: CSVEDPPGQGIDEQFF.

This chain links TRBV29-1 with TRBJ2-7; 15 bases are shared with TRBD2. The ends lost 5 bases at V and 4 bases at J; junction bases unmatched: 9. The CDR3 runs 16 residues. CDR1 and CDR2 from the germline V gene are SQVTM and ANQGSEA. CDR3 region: CSVSGTSGGNLYEQYF. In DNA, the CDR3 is TGCAGCGTTTCCGGGACTAGCGGGGGGAATCTTTACGAGCAGTACTTC.

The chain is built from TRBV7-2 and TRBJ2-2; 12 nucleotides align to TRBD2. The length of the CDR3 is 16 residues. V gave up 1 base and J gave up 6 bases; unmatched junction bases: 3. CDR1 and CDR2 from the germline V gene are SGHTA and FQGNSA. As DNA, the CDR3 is TGTGCCAGCAGCTTAGGACTAGCGGGAGCTGCCGGGGAGCTGTTTTTT. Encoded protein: CASSLGLAGAAGELFF.

The CDR3 nucleotides read TGTGCCAGCAGCTTGAATCCGGCGGGGGGCGCAGATACGCAGTATTTT. Its translation is CASSLNPAGGADTQYF. The V gene is TRBV11-2, the J gene TRBJ2-3; TRBD2 aligns across 8 bases. CDR1 and CDR2 from the germline V gene are SGHAT and FQNNGV. The length of the CDR3 is 16 residues. With 3 bases clipped from V and 4 bases from J, the junction kept 9 bases outside the gene matches.

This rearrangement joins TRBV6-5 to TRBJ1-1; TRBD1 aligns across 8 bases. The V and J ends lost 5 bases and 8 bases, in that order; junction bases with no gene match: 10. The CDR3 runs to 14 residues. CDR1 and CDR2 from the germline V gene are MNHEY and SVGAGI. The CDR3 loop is CASSTQGATTEAFF. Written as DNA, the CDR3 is TGTGCCAGCAGTACTCAGGGGGCAACTACAGAAGCTTTCTTT.